Detailed here is one T cell receptor (beta chain). J lost 3 bases, V lost 6 bases, and 3 bases had no gene match. Germline V gene data show CDR1 as LNHDA and CDR2 as SQIVND (reference sequence). This CDR3 has 14 amino acids. The TCR beta repertoire was assessed by survey-level immunoSEQ sequencing. Profiling relied on immunoSEQ multiplex PCR, and the TCRdb table lists in-frame clones only, not all of them. The sample yields 60,000 to 85,000 clones, 80% to 95% seen once. The chain recombines TRBV19 with TRBJ2-7, with 12 bases identical to TRBD2. The sequenced sample was PBMCs. This TCR was recovered from a middle-aged man with rheumatoid arthritis. The CDR3 loop reads CASRVTSGGYEQYF. The CDR3 nucleotides read TGTGCCAGTAGAGTGACTAGCGGGGGCTACGAGCAGTACTTC.